This T cell receptor beta chain was sequenced for a study of cytotoxic CD8 clonotypes in ibrutinib-treated CLL. For the study at large: The patients comprised roughly 10 relapsed/refractory and roughly 15 treatment-naive cases, 17 to 18 IGHV unmutated. Findings and caveats of the study: In sustained-remission versus progressing patients, sampling times differed. Among the clonotypes, public ones were uncommon and contracted or held stable on treatment.

About this clone: Its antigen is as yet unknown.

With sequencing, the targeted depth ranged from 1 in 200,000 to 1 in 1 million T cells. TCRdb keeps only in-frame clones here, not all; method: immunoSEQ multiplex PCR. The table shows a few hundred thousand clones, with 70% occurring only once. The V and J ends lost 5 bases and 0 bases respectively, with 14 bases between them. Germline CDR1 is MNHEY and CDR2 is SMNVEV (reference sequence). This CDR3 is built from 16 residues. The chain uses TRBV27 and TRBJ2-1, with D possibly being TRBD2 (6 bases). The TCR comes from a human donor with chronic lymphocytic leukemia. The sample in question was PBMCs, obtained after 24 months of ibrutinib treatment. This CDR3 reads CASSPRPAGSYNEQFF. CDR3 coding DNA: TGTGCCAGCAGTCCCCGGCCAGCGGGCTCCTACAATGAGCAGTTCTTC.